This T cell receptor beta chain comes out of a study of CD8+CD57+ T cells in acquired aplastic anemia. General study findings and limits: CD8+ Simpson's diversity in patients was not significantly different from that in controls.

About this clonotype itself: Its antigen is not identified.

For CDR3 and TCR beta VDJ profiling, genomic DNA was the template used. From the reads, TCRdb called clonotypes with MiXCR, one entry per CDR3 protein. Among 150,000 to 200,000 distinct CDR3 sequences, roughly 48% were seen once, and the ten largest hold 1.1%. CDR1 and CDR2 from the germline V gene are MNHNY and SVGAGI (reference sequence). The CDR3 totals 9 residues. Between the trimmed V and J ends, which lost 8 bases and 14 bases, there was a span of 11 bases. Sequencing involved patients with CD8+CD57+ cell expansion previously shown by flow cytometry. The chain combines TRBV6-6 with TRBJ2-3; D may match TRBD1 or TRBD2 (5 bases each). This receptor was taken from a human donor with aplastic anemia. The sample taken for sequencing was sorted CD4+, CD8+, or CD8+CD57+ T cells (not recorded which) from PBMCs. The CDR3: CASARDRYF. As DNA, the CDR3 is TGTGCCAGCGCGAGGGACCGGTATTTT.